A single T cell receptor (beta chain) is shown here with its context. As yet, its antigen is unknown. The V gene's germline CDR1 is SGHTA and CDR2 FQGTGA. The CDR3 contains 14 residues. J was trimmed by 5 bases and V by 3 bases; bases with no gene match: 3. Clones were sequenced by immunoSEQ multiplex PCR, and TCRdb holds only the in-frame ones, with some missing. Counted here are 130,000 to 150,000 clones, approximately 89% occurring once; the ten biggest clones make up around 1.7%. The sample originates from a study of T cell responses to AZD1222 COVID-19 vaccine. Whole-study results and caveats: Along spike, vaccine-associated CD4 TCRs were found throughout, with dominance at 160-218 and 743-854. Baseline antibody screening turned up just six seropositive AZD1222 recipients.

The V call is TRBV7-3, the J call TRBJ2-2; 7 nucleotides align to TRBD2. This sequence originates from an adult who received the AZD1222 COVID-19 vaccine. The sample here was peripheral blood, taken 28 days after the second AZD1222 dose. CDR3 residues: CASSLGLSTGELFF. CDR3 DNA sequence: TGTGCCAGCAGCTTGGGACTATCTACCGGGGAGCTGTTTTTT. The whole variable domain, filled in from reference TRBV7-3 and TRBJ2-2, reads GAGVSQTPSNKVTEKGKYVELRCDPISGHTALYWYRQSLGQGPEFLIYFQGTGAADDSGLPNDRFFAVRPEGSVSTLKIQRTERGDSAVYLCASSLGLSTGELFFGEGSRLTVL.